One sample yielded the 17 T cell receptor beta chains listed below, sequenced in a study of CD8 T cells in ankylosing spondylitis. TCRdb passed the 5' RACE reads through MiXCR, listing each CDR3 protein once. The table records 250,000 to 350,000 distinct CDR3 sequences, about 20% of them present only once. Material: blood, either unsorted or a sorted T cell fraction (not recorded which). These receptors originate from a male donor with ankylosing spondylitis or in good health (not recorded which).

The table lists this clonotype with a few counts. This sequence joins TRBV3-1 and TRBJ2-2; 9 bases are a match to TRBD2. The CDR3 extends over 17 amino acids. CDR1 is LGHDT, CDR2 YNNKEL, per germline (reference sequence). V trimming: 0 bases; J trimming: 1 base; junction bases outside the gene matches: 3. The CDR3 here is CASSQEPSGVNTGELFF. The CDR3 DNA reads TGTGCCAGCAGCCAAGAGCCTAGCGGGGTGAACACCGGGGAGCTGTTTTTT. The whole variable domain, filled in from reference TRBV3-1 and TRBJ2-2, reads DTAVSQTPKYLVTQMGNDKSIKCEQNLGHDTMYWYKQDSKKFLKIMFSYNNKELIINETVPNRFSPKSPDKAHLNLHINSLELGDSAVYFCASSQEPSGVNTGELFFGEGSRLTVL.

This clonotype was seen only a few times. Compared with germline, one end of the junction differs, possibly owing to a read error. The chain joins TRBV7-7 to TRBJ2-1; 7 bases fit TRBD2. This CDR3 contains 14 residues. Per germline, CDR1 SSHAT and CDR2 FNYEAQ (reference sequence). The CDR3 sequence: CASSLAGRYNEQFF. The CDR3 bases are TGTGCTAGCAGCTTAGCGGGCCGCTACAATGAGCAGTTCTTC.

Only a few counts were recorded for this clonotype. The chain has TRBV28 and TRBJ2-3; D is perhaps TRBD2 (6 bases). This CDR3 has 15 amino acids. V was pared by 1 base and J by 4 bases, with 12 bases between. Germline V gives CDR1 MDHEN, CDR2 SYDVKM. CDR3 DNA: TGTGCCAGCAGTTTATTCCAAGGCGGGGCAGATACGCAGTATTTT. Amino acids: CASSLFQGGADTQYF.

The table lists this clonotype with a few counts. The J gene is TRBJ1-6, the V gene TRBV12-3 or TRBV12-4; a weak D match, TRBD1 (6 bases). The CDR3 sequence is 14 residues long. V lost 5 bases, J lost 9 bases, and 14 bases lay in between. In nucleotides, the CDR3 is TGTGCCAGCAGTCCACAGGGTCGGAGTTCACCCCTCCACTTT. This gives the protein CASSPQGRSSPLHF.

V and J are TRBV7-2 and TRBJ1-3, with D tentatively TRBD1 (5 bases). This CDR3 contains 17 residues. V dropped 1 base and J dropped 1 base, with 14 bases sitting between them. CDR1 is SGHTA, CDR2 FQGNSA, per germline. The CDR3, as DNA: TGTGCCAGCAGCTTAGGGGTGGGGGAACTGTCTGGAAACACCATATATTTT. Translation: CASSLGVGELSGNTIYF.

The chain joins TRBV3-1 to TRBJ2-2; tentative D call: TRBD2 (5 bases). This CDR3 is 15 amino acids long. The germline V gene encodes CDR1 LGHDT and CDR2 YNNKEL (reference sequence). With 0 bases removed from V and 4 bases from J, the gap between germline ends came to 9 bases. The CDR3 loop reads CASSQDLAGTGELFF. DNA of the CDR3: TGTGCCAGCAGCCAAGATTTGGCGGGCACCGGGGAGCTGTTTTTT.

The rearrangement joins TRBV9 to TRBJ1-2, with D unclear. Trimming stripped 0 bases from V and 0 bases from J, with 9 bases between. The CDR3 contains 15 residues. Germline V gene lookup returns CDR1 SGDLS and CDR2 YYNGEE. The CDR3 loop reads CASSVGNSANYGYTF. Here the CDR3 DNA reads TGTGCCAGCAGCGTAGGAAACAGCGCTAACTATGGCTACACCTTC.

This clonotype was counted a few times. The chain carries TRBV20-1 and TRBJ2-1; 10 nucleotides match TRBD2. The germline V gene has CDR1 DFQATT and CDR2 SNEGSKA (reference sequence). V was clipped by 6 bases and J by 9 bases; unmatched bases: 14. CDR3 length equals 15 residues. CDR3 sequence: CSARGVSGRMTEQFF. The CDR3 coding sequence is TGCAGTGCCCGAGGTGTTAGCGGGAGGATGACTGAGCAGTTCTTC.

This clonotype was found a few times. This chain connects TRBV28 to TRBJ2-1; D not resolved. The V and J ends lost 7 bases and 0 bases respectively, with 13 bases between them. This CDR3 comprises 15 residues. Germline loops: CDR1 MDHEN, CDR2 SYDVKM. The CDR3 reads CASNPQTHSYNEQFF. Here the CDR3 DNA reads TGTGCCAGCAATCCCCAAACCCACTCCTACAATGAGCAGTTCTTC.

This clonotype was observed a handful of times. The chain uses TRBV20-1 and TRBJ2-1, with 7 bases matching TRBD2. Germline V gene lookup returns CDR1 DFQATT and CDR2 SNEGSKA (reference sequence). The CDR3 length is 14 residues. V shed 6 bases, J shed 6 bases, and the junction held 11 bases outside the gene matches. The CDR3 DNA reads TGCAGTGCAAAGATGACAGCGGGACGCAATGAGCAGTTCTTC. This gives the protein CSAKMTAGRNEQFF.

The chain couples TRBV5-1 to TRBJ2-5; D is perhaps TRBD1 or TRBD2 (6 bases each). The length of the CDR3 is 15 residues. The V gene lost 1 base and the J gene lost 5 bases, with 15 bases spanning the gap. Germline CDR1 reads SGHRS; CDR2 reads YFSETQ. The CDR3 is CASSLPGAGLETQYF. CDR3 coding DNA: TGCGCCAGCAGCTTGCCGGGGGCAGGATTGGAGACCCAGTACTTC.

This clonotype turned up a few times. CDR3: CSARDTSGSPYEQYV. CDR3 nucleotides: TGCAGTGCTAGAGATACGAGCGGCTCTCCCTACGAGCAGTACGTC. J is TRBJ2-7 and V is TRBV20-1, with D possibly matching TRBD2 (5 bases). Per the germline V gene, CDR1 is DFQATT and CDR2 is SNEGSKA (reference sequence). V lost 0 bases and J lost 2, with 14 bases in between. The CDR3 spans 15 residues.

The V call is TRBV7-3, the J call TRBJ2-1; D is unclear. V lost 4 bases to trimming and J lost 4 bases, with 11 bases between them. CDR1 and CDR2 from the germline V gene are SGHTA and FQGTGA. This CDR3 spans 14 amino acids. CDR3: CASSSGKGYNEQFF. CDR3 nucleotides: TGTGCCAGCAGCTCTGGTAAGGGTTACAATGAGCAGTTCTTC.

This sequence joins TRBV20-1 and TRBJ2-5; D gene uncertain. The CDR3 extends over 12 amino acids. Germline CDR1 reads DFQATT; CDR2 reads SNEGSKA (reference sequence). V dropped 3 bases and J dropped 5 bases, with 10 bases sitting between them. The CDR3 DNA reads as TGCAGTGCTAGTTCGCTGGGGGAGACCCAGTACTTC. It yields the protein CSASSLGETQYF.

The V gene is TRBV11-2, the J gene TRBJ2-5; 7 bases match TRBD2. The CDR3 runs to 14 residues. Trimming removed 2 bases from V and 5 bases from J; junction bases left unmatched: 5. Germline lookup yields CDR1 SGHAT and CDR2 FQNNGV. In DNA form, the CDR3 reads TGTGCCAGCAGCTTACGACTAGCAATGGAGACCCAGTACTTC. Its protein product is CASSLRLAMETQYF.

This clonotype appeared a few times. V is TRBV7-9 and J is TRBJ2-2, with no clear D. Germline values: CDR1 SEHNR, CDR2 FQNEAQ (reference sequence). The CDR3 has 15 amino acids. Trimming cost V 4 bases and J 2 bases, with 11 bases left between them. The CDR3 sequence is CASSSPTFNTGELFF. The CDR3, as DNA: TGTGCCAGCAGCTCCCCGACTTTCAACACCGGGGAGCTGTTTTTT.

This clonotype has a handful of counts. The rearrangement joins TRBV12-3 or TRBV12-4 to TRBJ2-1, with 9 bases lining up with TRBD2. The junction had 12 bases not matched to a gene; V was cut back by 2 bases and J by 4 bases. The CDR3 totals 18 residues. As DNA, the CDR3 is TGTGCCAGCAGTTTAAGGTCCGGGCTAGCGGGGCCTTACAATGAGCAGTTCTTC. The encoded protein is CASSLRSGLAGPYNEQFF.